A single sample is the source of the 5 T cell receptor beta chains below, sequenced in a study of blood T cell repertoires in COVID-19. Sequencing was performed with immunoSEQ multiplex PCR; in TCRdb, only in-frame clones are kept and a portion is missing. The table records fewer than 450,000 clones, 90% of them present only once. The sample was PBMCs or T cells enriched from blood (not recorded which). These receptor sequences come from a man younger than 35 who had recovered from COVID-19.

The chain couples TRBV7-9 to TRBJ2-5; TRBD1 agrees at 12 bases. Germline CDR1 SEHNR, CDR2 FQNEAQ (reference sequence). V gave up 5 bases and J gave up 4 bases; unmatched junction bases: 5. This CDR3 is 15 amino acids long. CDR3 in DNA: TGTGCCAGCAGCGCCCGGGACAGGGGGCCAGAGACCCAGTACTTC. As protein: CASSARDRGPETQYF.

J is TRBJ1-4 and V is TRBV19; D call uncertain. Trimming removed 4 bases from V and 0 bases from J, with 9 bases in between. Germline lookup yields CDR1 LNHDA and CDR2 SQIVND (reference sequence). The CDR3 totals 15 residues. Here the CDR3 DNA reads TGTGCCAGTAGTAGGGAGGGCTCAACTAATGAAAAACTGTTTTTT. Encoded protein: CASSREGSTNEKLFF.

V and J are TRBV7-2 and TRBJ1-3; 8 bases are a match to TRBD1. The CDR3 spans 15 residues. The V segment lost 5 bases and the J segment 7 bases; nucleotides outside the gene matches: 10. CDR1 is SGHTA and CDR2 is FQGNSA in the germline V gene. In nucleotides, the CDR3 is TGTGCCAGCAGCAACGGACAGGGCTTGGCGAACACCATATATTTT. It yields the protein CASSNGQGLANTIYF.

The rearrangement joins TRBV12-5 to TRBJ2-2; no reliable D call. The ends were cut back, 1 base at V and 0 bases at J, with 6 bases in the middle. Germline values: CDR1 LGHNT, CDR2 FRNRAP. This CDR3 spans 15 amino acids. The CDR3 coding sequence is TGTGCTAGTGGTTTGGGACTGGCGAACACCGGGGAGCTGTTTTTT. Translating gives CASGLGLANTGELFF.

Here the CDR3 reads CASSEGRPPDTQYF. The CDR3 nucleotides are TGTGCCAGCAGCGAAGGGAGACCTCCGGATACGCAGTATTTT. V usage is TRBV9 and J usage is TRBJ2-3; possibly TRBD2 for D (5 bases). V gave up 3 bases and J gave up 6 bases, with 14 bases separating them. The CDR3 is made up of 14 amino acids. Germline assignment: CDR1 SGDLS and CDR2 YYNGEE. The full variable domain, its missing parts supplied by reference TRBV9 and TRBJ2-3, is DSGVTQTPKHLITATGQRVTLRCSPRSGDLSVYWYQQSLDQGLQFLIQYYNGEERAKGNILERFSAQQFPDLHSELNLSSLELGDSALYFCASSEGRPPDTQYFGPGTRLTVL.